This TCR beta chain was found in a study of cytomegalovirus exposure and HLA in healthy donors. The PCR used 60 Vbeta and 13 Jbeta primers. The protocol was immunoSEQ multiplex PCR, while the TCRdb copy is restricted to in-frame clones and leaves out a portion. The sample has 150,000 to 200,000 clones, 84% seen once; the top ten hold under 5%. The junction had 2 bases not matched to a gene; V was cut back by 0 bases and J by 1 base. Per germline, CDR1 SGDLS and CDR2 YYNGEE. This CDR3 is 16 amino acids long. The chain links TRBV9 to TRBJ2-2; 8 nucleotides align to TRBD2. The source is a man aged 18 to 30 in good health and CMV-seronegative. Sequenced input: PBMCs. The CDR3 reads CASSVAGGENTGELFF. CDR3 DNA: TGTGCCAGCAGCGTAGCCGGGGGGGAGAACACCGGGGAGCTGTTTTTT.